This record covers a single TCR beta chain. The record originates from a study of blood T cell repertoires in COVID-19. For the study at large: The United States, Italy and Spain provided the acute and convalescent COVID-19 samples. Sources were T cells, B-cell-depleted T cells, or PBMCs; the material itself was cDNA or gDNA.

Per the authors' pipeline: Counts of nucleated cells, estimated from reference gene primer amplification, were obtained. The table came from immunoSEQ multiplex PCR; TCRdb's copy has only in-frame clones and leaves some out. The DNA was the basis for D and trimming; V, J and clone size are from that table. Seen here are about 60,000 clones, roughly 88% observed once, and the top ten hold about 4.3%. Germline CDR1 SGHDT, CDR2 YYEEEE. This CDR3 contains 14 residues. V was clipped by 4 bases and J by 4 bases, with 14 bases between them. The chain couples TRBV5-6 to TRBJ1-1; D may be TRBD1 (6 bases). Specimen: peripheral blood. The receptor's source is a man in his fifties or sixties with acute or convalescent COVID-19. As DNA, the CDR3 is TGTGCCAGCAGCGCCGGAGGGGGGGCCACTGAAGCTTTCTTT. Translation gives CASSAGGGATEAFF. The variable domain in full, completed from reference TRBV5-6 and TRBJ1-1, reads DAGVTQSPTHLIKTRGQQVTLRCSPKSGHDTVSWYQQALGQGPQFIFQYYEEEERQRGNFPDRFSGHQFPNYSSELNVNALLLGDSALYLCASSAGGGATEAFFGQGTRLTVV.